One sample yielded the 28 T cell receptor beta chains listed below, sequenced in a study of cytomegalovirus exposure and HLA in healthy donors. Both 60 Vbeta primers and 13 Jbeta primers went into the PCR. The table came from immunoSEQ multiplex PCR; TCRdb's copy has only in-frame clones and leaves some out. The sample holds 200,000 to 250,000 clones, 75% to 80% seen once. The sequenced material came from PBMCs. All receptors come from a man aged 18 to 29 in good health and CMV-seronegative.

This chain links TRBV25-1 with TRBJ1-1, with a tentative D call TRBD1 (5 bases). Looked up from germline, CDR1 is MGHDK and CDR2 is SYGVNS. V was trimmed by 10 bases and J by 4 bases, leaving 19 bases between them. The CDR3 covers 14 residues. DNA of the CDR3: TGTGCCACCGGGAGGACGGACGGGGGCACTGAAGCTTTCTTT. It translates to CATGRTDGGTEAFF.

Notes on this clone: Other DNA sequences in the sample encode the same CDR3. The V and J genes are TRBV19 and TRBJ1-2; TRBD1 matches at 7 bases. CDR3 length: 15 residues. Trimming removed 1 base from V and 4 bases from J; junction bases left unmatched: 6. Germline V CDR1 and CDR2: LNHDA, SQIVND (reference sequence). The CDR3 nucleotides read TGTGCCAGTAGTATAGTAGGACAGGTCGCCTATGGCTACACCTTC. Encoded protein: CASSIVGQVAYGYTF.

The chain joins TRBV4-3 to TRBJ2-6; D possibly corresponds to TRBD2 (7 bases). Germline V lookup: CDR1 LGHNA, CDR2 YSLEER. The CDR3 runs 15 residues. The V gene lost 4 bases and the J gene lost 2 bases, with 9 bases spanning the gap. The CDR3 loop reads CASSPGGPGANVLTF. CDR3 in DNA: TGCGCCAGCAGCCCCGGGGGGCCTGGGGCCAACGTCCTGACTTTC.

The chain carries TRBV28 and TRBJ1-2, with a weak D call TRBD1 (6 bases). The CDR3 is 14 amino acids. Trimming shortened V by 1 base and J by 6 bases, and 12 bases separated the two germline ends. Germline-derived CDR1 and CDR2 are MDHEN and SYDVKM. The DNA of the CDR3 is TGTGCCAGCAGTTTATACAGGGTATCCGATGGCTACACCTTC. Translated: CASSLYRVSDGYTF.

This sequence joins TRBV4-3 and TRBJ2-2; 11 nucleotides agree with TRBD1. The CDR3 is 16 residues long. Germline V gives CDR1 LGHNA, CDR2 YSLEER. V was pared by 0 bases and J by 8 bases, with 5 bases of the junction left unmatched. CDR3 in amino acids: CASSQDRGQGVGELFF. Here the CDR3 DNA reads TGCGCCAGCAGCCAAGATAGGGGACAGGGGGTGGGGGAGCTGTTTTTT.

This chain links TRBV11-3 with TRBJ1-2; D unresolved. Trimming shortened V by 5 bases and J by 3 bases, and 10 bases separated the two germline ends. The CDR3 totals 13 residues. Per the germline V gene, CDR1 is SGHNT and CDR2 is YENEEA. The CDR3 spells CASSLGKDYGYTF. The CDR3 nucleotides read TGTGCCAGCAGCCTGGGCAAGGACTATGGCTACACCTTC.

This chain links TRBV19 with TRBJ2-7; the match to TRBD1 covers 10 bases. CDR1 is LNHDA, CDR2 SQIVND, per germline (reference sequence). Trimming removed 5 bases from V and 0 bases from J; junction bases left unmatched: 16. CDR3 length equals 19 residues. The CDR3 sequence is CASSVTGPGQGRISYEQYF. The CDR3, as DNA: TGTGCCAGTAGTGTAACTGGCCCGGGACAGGGGAGGATCTCCTACGAGCAGTACTTC.

The chain links TRBV28 to TRBJ2-7; the D gene is possibly TRBD2 (5 bases). Germline V gene sequence: CDR1 MDHEN, CDR2 SYDVKM. The CDR3 is 14 residues long. V was pared by 3 bases and J by 0 bases, with 9 bases between. CDR3 sequence: CASSFSGNSYEQYF. DNA for the CDR3: TGTGCCAGCAGTTTTTCCGGGAACTCCTACGAGCAGTACTTC.

The genes are TRBV7-6 and TRBJ2-2; 9 nucleotides align to TRBD1. The CDR3 runs to 16 residues. The germline V gene has CDR1 SGHVS and CDR2 FNYEAQ. J gave up 4 bases and V 3 bases, and 6 bases lay outside the gene matches. The CDR3 spells CASSLGQGEITGELFF. The DNA for the CDR3 is TGTGCCAGCAGCTTGGGACAGGGTGAGATCACCGGGGAGCTGTTTTTT. Combining the CDR3 with reference TRBV7-6 and TRBJ2-2 gives the whole variable domain GAGVSQSPRYKVTKRGQDVALRCDPISGHVSLYWYRQALGQGPEFLTYFNYEAQQDKSGLPNDRFSAERPEGSISTLTIQRTEQRDSAMYRCASSLGQGEITGELFFGEGSRLTVL.

This clone came up once. CDR3 residues: CASSRGGPTDTQYF. Written as DNA, the CDR3 is TGTGCCAGTAGTAGGGGGGGGCCCACAGATACGCAGTATTTT. The gene calls are TRBV19 and TRBJ2-3; possibly TRBD2 for D (7 bases). Germline lookup yields CDR1 LNHDA and CDR2 SQIVND (reference sequence). V shed 4 bases and J shed 2 bases, with 10 bases lying between them. CDR3 length equals 14 residues. Full variable domain (rest looked up from reference TRBV19 and TRBJ2-3): DGGITQSPKYLFRKEGQNVTLSCEQNLNHDAMYWYRQDPGQGLRLIYYSQIVNDFQKGDIAEGYSVSREKKESFPLTVTSAQKNPTAFYLCASSRGGPTDTQYFGPGTRLTVL.

CDR3 in amino acids: CASSLDRRLNYGYTF. The CDR3 DNA reads TGTGCCAGCAGTCTCGACAGGCGTCTTAACTATGGCTACACCTTC. The chain couples TRBV6-6 to TRBJ1-2; weak D call: TRBD1 (6 bases). Germline CDR1 is MNHNY and CDR2 is SVGAGI (reference sequence). V was pared by 5 bases and J by 1 base, with 14 bases between. The CDR3 spans 15 residues.

This clone was seen a few times. The chain couples TRBV5-4 to TRBJ2-7; 7 bases align to TRBD2. CDR3 length: 14 residues. Germline loops: CDR1 SGHNT, CDR2 YYREEE (reference sequence). The V and J ends lost 4 bases and 5 bases, in that order; junction bases with no gene match: 9. CDR3 loop: CASSPFGLVDEQYF. DNA of the CDR3: TGTGCCAGCAGCCCTTTTGGACTAGTCGACGAGCAGTACTTC.

This chain uses TRBV7-2 with TRBJ2-5, with TRBD1 matching 8 bases. J lost 2 bases, V lost 3 bases, and 8 bases had no gene match. The CDR3 contains 16 residues. Germline assignment: CDR1 SGHTA and CDR2 FQGNSA. The chain's CDR3 is CASSFGTGYTQETQYF. The CDR3 bases are TGTGCCAGCAGCTTTGGGACAGGTTACACGCAAGAGACCCAGTACTTC.

This chain uses TRBV11-2 with TRBJ2-7, with 7 bases matching TRBD1. Per germline, CDR1 SGHAT and CDR2 FQNNGV. V lost 7 bases and J lost 0; bases outside the gene matches: 9. The CDR3 is made up of 15 amino acids. CDR3 DNA sequence: TGTGCCAGCACCTCGATACAGGGGAGCTCCTACGAGCAGTACTTC. Translation: CASTSIQGSSYEQYF.

The chain links TRBV6-1 to TRBJ1-2, with unresolved D. The CDR3 covers 14 residues. Germline values: CDR1 MNHNS, CDR2 SASEGT. The germline V and J ends were trimmed by 6 bases and 1 base, with 12 bases remaining between them. CDR3 sequence: CASRLAGNNYGYTF. CDR3 nucleotide sequence: TGTGCCAGCAGGCTCGCCGGGAATAACTATGGCTACACCTTC.

The chain joins TRBV4-2 to TRBJ2-7, with 8 bases that match TRBD1. After removal of 0 bases from V and 4 bases from J, the junction contained 14 bases not matched to a gene. This CDR3 has 18 amino acids. Germline CDR1 LGHNA, CDR2 YNFKEQ. The DNA for the CDR3 is TGTGCCAGCAGCCAAGAATTCCCTGGGGCAGGGGGCGGGTACGAGCAGTACTTC. This sequence encodes CASSQEFPGAGGGYEQYF.

This clone has just a few counts. This chain joins TRBV25-1 and TRBJ1-1; 8 bases fit TRBD1. Germline CDR1 reads MGHDK; CDR2 reads SYGVNS. The junction had 5 bases not matched to a gene; V was cut back by 7 bases and J by 10 bases. This CDR3 region has 11 residues. Here the CDR3 reads CASTGGAVAFF. The CDR3 bases are TGTGCCAGCACAGGGGGCGCGGTAGCTTTCTTT.

This chain connects TRBV7-8 to TRBJ2-1, with D tentatively TRBD2 (6 bases). The CDR3 covers 14 residues. Between the trimmed V and J ends, which lost 5 bases and 6 bases, there was a span of 14 bases. CDR1 and CDR2 (germline): SGHVS, FQNEAQ. The CDR3 nucleotides read TGTGCCAGCAGCCCGACGGGACTTCTCAATGAGCAGTTCTTC. It yields the protein CASSPTGLLNEQFF.

The chain uses TRBV30 and TRBJ2-7; the match to TRBD1 covers 9 bases. V was pared by 7 bases and J by 6 bases, with 7 bases of the junction left unmatched. This CDR3 is 12 amino acids long. The germline gives CDR1 GTSNPN, CDR2 SVGIG (reference sequence). CDR3 loop: CASGQGVAEQYF. The CDR3 coding sequence is TGTGCCTCGGGACAGGGAGTCGCCGAGCAGTACTTC.

The CDR3 sequence is CASSPQGVGSGYTF. CDR3 bases: TGCGCCAGCAGCCCACAGGGGGTCGGGTCTGGCTACACCTTC. The gene calls are TRBV4-3 and TRBJ1-2, with 8 nucleotides matching TRBD1. The CDR3 contains 14 residues. V dropped 4 bases and J dropped 7; count of bases not matched to a gene: 8. Germline V lookup: CDR1 LGHNA, CDR2 YSLEER.

The chain employs TRBV2 and TRBJ1-6; D is possibly TRBD1 (6 bases). Germline V lookup: CDR1 SNHLY, CDR2 FYNNEI. The V end was cut by 7 bases, the J end by 10 bases, with 17 bases between. The CDR3 consists of 14 residues. CDR3 amino acids: CASTGGSGGSPLHF. CDR3 DNA sequence: TGTGCCAGCACGGGTGGGTCTGGGGGCTCACCCCTCCACTTT. The full variable domain, its missing parts supplied by reference TRBV2 and TRBJ1-6, is EPEVTQTPSHQVTQMGQEVILRCVPISNHLYFYWYRQILGQKVEFLVSFYNNEISEKSEIFDDQFSVERPDGSNFTLKIRSTKLEDSAMYFCASTGGSGGSPLHFGNGTRLTVT.

The V gene is TRBV7-2, the J gene TRBJ1-2; 7 nucleotides agree with TRBD1. The J segment lost 3 bases and the V segment lost 2 bases, leaving 6 bases of the junction unmatched. This CDR3 spans 15 amino acids. CDR1 and CDR2 (germline): SGHTA, FQGNSA. The CDR3, as DNA: TGTGCCAGCAGCTTAAGAACAGGGGTCGACTATGGCTACACCTTC. It yields the protein CASSLRTGVDYGYTF.

The chain joins TRBV7-6 to TRBJ2-1; 10 bases line up with TRBD2. This CDR3 is 16 amino acids long. Germline V gene sequence: CDR1 SGHVS, CDR2 FNYEAQ. V lost 2 bases, J lost 8 bases, and 9 bases stayed unmatched. CDR3 coding DNA: TGTGCCAGCAGCTTAATTGGACTAGCGGCCGGCGATGAGCAGTTCTTC. It yields the protein CASSLIGLAAGDEQFF.

The rearrangement links TRBV5-1 to TRBJ1-1, with TRBD1 as a possible D gene (5 bases). From germline, CDR1 is SGHRS and CDR2 YFSETQ. The V and J ends lost 3 bases and 3 bases respectively, with 9 bases between them. The length of the CDR3 is 13 residues. The CDR3 reads CASSSGGDTEAFF. CDR3 sequence (DNA): TGCGCCAGCAGCTCGGGGGGGGACACTGAAGCTTTCTTT.

J is TRBJ1-2 and V is TRBV21-1; the D call in the table, TRBD1, was not verified against the DNA. TRBV21-1 is recorded as a pseudogene. CDR3 length equals 18 residues. The CDR3 DNA reads as TGTGCCAGCAGAAGGTTAGGGCAGGGGTCCCCCAAGGACTATGGCTACACCTTC. Translation: CASRRLGQGSPKDYGYTF.

The gene calls are TRBV7-3 and TRBJ2-1; perhaps TRBD2 as D (6 bases). Between the trimmed V and J ends, which lost 4 bases and 4 bases, there was a span of 8 bases. Germline values: CDR1 SGHTA, CDR2 FQGTGA. The CDR3 totals 13 residues. For the CDR3, the DNA is TGTGCCAGCAGCTCCGGGGGTTACAATGAGCAGTTCTTC. It codes for CASSSGGYNEQFF.

V gene TRBV4-3 combines with J gene TRBJ2-3; D is perhaps TRBD2 (6 bases). Germline CDR1 reads LGHNA; CDR2 reads YSLEER. The ends were cut back, 4 bases at V and 2 bases at J, with 10 bases in the middle. This CDR3 contains 14 residues. This chain's CDR3 is CASSRAGDTDTQYF. As DNA, the CDR3 is TGCGCCAGCAGCCGAGCGGGTGACACAGATACGCAGTATTTT.

This clone appeared a few times. The CDR3 DNA sequence: TGCAGCGTTAACGGAGTCTCTGGAAACACCATATATTTT. Translation: CSVNGVSGNTIYF. The chain couples TRBV29-1 to TRBJ1-3; no clear D gene. This CDR3 has 13 amino acids. Trimming stripped 5 bases from V and 0 bases from J, with 8 bases between. Per germline, CDR1 SQVTM and CDR2 ANQGSEA.